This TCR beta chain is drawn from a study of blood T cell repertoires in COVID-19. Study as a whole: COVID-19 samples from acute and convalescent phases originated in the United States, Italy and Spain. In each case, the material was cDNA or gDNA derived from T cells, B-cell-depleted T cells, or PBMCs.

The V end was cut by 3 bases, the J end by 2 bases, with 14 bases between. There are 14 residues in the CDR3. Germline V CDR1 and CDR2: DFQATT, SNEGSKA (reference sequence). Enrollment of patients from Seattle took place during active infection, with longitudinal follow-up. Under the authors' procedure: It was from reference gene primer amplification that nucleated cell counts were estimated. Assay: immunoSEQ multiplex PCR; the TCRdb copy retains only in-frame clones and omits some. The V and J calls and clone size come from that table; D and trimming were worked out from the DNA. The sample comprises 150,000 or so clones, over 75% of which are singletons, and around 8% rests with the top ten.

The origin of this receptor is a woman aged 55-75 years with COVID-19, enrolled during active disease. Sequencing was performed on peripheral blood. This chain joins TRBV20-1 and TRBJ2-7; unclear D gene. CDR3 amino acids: CSASLPGLTYEQYF. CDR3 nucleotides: TGCAGTGCTAGTCTTCCAGGCTTAACCTACGAGCAGTACTTC.